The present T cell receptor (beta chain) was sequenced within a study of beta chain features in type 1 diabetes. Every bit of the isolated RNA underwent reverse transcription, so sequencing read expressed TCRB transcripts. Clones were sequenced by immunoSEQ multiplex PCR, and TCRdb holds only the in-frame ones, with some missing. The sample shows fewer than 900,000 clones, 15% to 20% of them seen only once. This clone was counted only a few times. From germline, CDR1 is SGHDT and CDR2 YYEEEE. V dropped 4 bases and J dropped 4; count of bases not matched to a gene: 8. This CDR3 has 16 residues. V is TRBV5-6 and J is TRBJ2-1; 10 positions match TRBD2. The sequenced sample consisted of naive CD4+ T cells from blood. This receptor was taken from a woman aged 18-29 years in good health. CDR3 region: CASSGGGTSVYNEQFF. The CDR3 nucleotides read TGTGCCAGCAGCGGGGGAGGGACTAGCGTATACAATGAGCAGTTCTTC.